Shown below are 6 T cell receptor beta chains from a single sample sequenced in a study of shared clonotypes between healthy human individuals. Data came from immunoSEQ multiplex PCR; TCRdb stores just in-frame clones and leaves some out. The sample records 2 million to 2.5 million clones, under 97% being singletons. Sequences were obtained from naive CD4+ T cells sorted from blood. The subset: CD45RA+ positively selected. These receptors originate from a young man in good health.

The J gene is TRBJ2-2, the V gene TRBV5-1; unclear D gene. The CDR3 runs 18 residues. Germline V CDR1 and CDR2: SGHRS, YFSETQ. Trimming removed 0 bases at V and 2 bases at J, with 17 bases between. The CDR3 spells CASSLASQSSANTGELFF. The CDR3 DNA is TGCGCCAGCAGCTTGGCCAGTCAGTCCAGCGCTAACACCGGGGAGCTGTTTTTT.

Notes on this clone: The sample carries other DNA sequences with the same CDR3. The rearrangement uses TRBV30 and TRBJ2-2, with D possibly being TRBD1 or TRBD2 (6 bases each). This CDR3 contains 14 residues. V lost 7 bases to trimming and J lost 2 bases, with 14 bases between them. Germline V gene lookup returns CDR1 GTSNPN and CDR2 SVGIG (reference sequence). CDR3 nucleotide sequence: TGTGCCTCACCCGGGGGCCTTAACACCGGGGAGCTGTTTTTT. This codes for CASPGGLNTGELFF.

The rearrangement uses TRBV10-3 and TRBJ1-6; 9 bases match TRBD1. The V segment lost 8 bases and the J segment 10 bases; nucleotides outside the gene matches: 12. The CDR3 totals 15 residues. CDR1 and CDR2 (germline): ENHRY, SYGVKD. The CDR3, as DNA: TGTGCCATCTCTACAGGGGGCGAAGTAGGGTCACCCCTCCACTTT. It specifies CAISTGGEVGSPLHF.

CDR3 DNA sequence: TGTGCCACCGGACTGGTATCTGGGAGGCAGCCCCAGCATTTT. It translates to CATGLVSGRQPQHF. The genes are TRBV10-3 and TRBJ1-5; D is unresolved. Germline values: CDR1 ENHRY, CDR2 SYGVKD. This CDR3 is built from 14 residues. V lost 10 bases, J lost 7 bases, and 20 bases lay in between.

This chain connects TRBV28 to TRBJ2-7; a possible D gene is TRBD2 (7 bases). The CDR3 is 16 amino acids. Germline V gene sequence: CDR1 MDHEN, CDR2 SYDVKM. V dropped 7 bases and J dropped 1 base, with 20 bases sitting between them. The CDR3 protein is CASNSGGAGGSYEQYF. DNA for the CDR3: TGTGCCAGCAACTCTGGGGGGGCAGGAGGATCCTACGAGCAGTACTTC.

The chain is built from TRBV7-2 and TRBJ2-7; D is unclear. Germline V gene lookup returns CDR1 SGHTA and CDR2 FQGNSA. The CDR3 is 13 amino acids. Trimming shortened V by 1 base and J by 5 bases, and 9 bases separated the two germline ends. CDR3 protein: CASSLGVSNEQYF. CDR3 DNA sequence: TGTGCCAGCAGCTTAGGGGTCTCTAACGAGCAGTACTTC.